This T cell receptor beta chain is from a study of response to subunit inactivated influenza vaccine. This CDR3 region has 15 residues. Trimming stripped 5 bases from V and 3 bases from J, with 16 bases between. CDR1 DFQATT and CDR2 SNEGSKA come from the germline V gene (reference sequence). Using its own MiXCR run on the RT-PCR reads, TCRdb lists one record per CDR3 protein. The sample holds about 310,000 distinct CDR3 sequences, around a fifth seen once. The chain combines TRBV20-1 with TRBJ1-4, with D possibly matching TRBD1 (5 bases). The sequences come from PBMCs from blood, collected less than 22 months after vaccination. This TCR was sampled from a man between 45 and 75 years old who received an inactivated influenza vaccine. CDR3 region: CSAWGIPMSNEKLFF. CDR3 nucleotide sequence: TGCAGTGCTTGGGGGATTCCCATGTCTAATGAAAAACTGTTTTTT.